The 23 T cell receptor beta chains given below trace back to one sample, sequenced in a study of blood T cell repertoires in COVID-19. Repertoires were generated with immunoSEQ multiplex PCR, while TCRdb's copy carries only in-frame clones and drops some. The table has around 130,000 clones, around four fifths seen once. Specimen: peripheral blood. The receptors were sampled from a man aged 35 to 55 with active or convalescent COVID-19.

CDR3 coding DNA: TGTGCCAGCAGTTACCCCCAAAGCCCAGGGTCCTACGAGCAGTACTTC. Protein: CASSYPQSPGSYEQYF. V gene TRBV6-6 combines with J gene TRBJ2-7; possibly TRBD1 for D (5 bases). The germline V gene has CDR1 MNHNY and CDR2 SVGAGI (reference sequence). Deletions cut 2 bases from V and 1 base from J, with 15 bases between. This CDR3 spans 16 amino acids.

This sequence joins TRBV18 and TRBJ1-1, with D maybe TRBD1 (5 bases). Germline lookup yields CDR1 KGHSH and CDR2 LQKENI. The ends were cut back, 3 bases at V and 1 base at J, with 12 bases in the middle. CDR3 length: 15 amino acids. The DNA of the CDR3 is TGTGCCAGCTCACCGTTCTCGGGGGAGAACACTGAAGCTTTCTTT. This sequence encodes CASSPFSGENTEAFF. Complete variable domain (other parts from reference TRBV18 and TRBJ1-1): NAGVMQNPRHLVRRRGQEARLRCSPMKGHSHVYWYRQLPEEGLKFMVYLQKENIIDESGMPKERFSAEFPKEGPSILRIQQVVRGDSAAYFCASSPFSGENTEAFFGQGTRLTVV.

As DNA, the CDR3 is TGTGCCAGCAGCCAACTAGCGGGGGGGTCCTACGAGCAGTACTTC. It yields the protein CASSQLAGGSYEQYF. This chain uses TRBV3-1 (or the pseudogene TRBV3-2) with TRBJ2-7; 12 nucleotides match TRBD2. Germline trimming cut 2 bases from V and 1 base from J; bases unmatched to any gene: 0. This CDR3 spans 15 amino acids. Germline CDR1 reads LGHDT; CDR2 reads YNNKEL (reference sequence).

The chain combines TRBV25-1 with TRBJ2-2; 9 nucleotides line up with TRBD1. This CDR3 has 17 residues. Germline V gene sequence: CDR1 MGHDK, CDR2 SYGVNS. V shed 3 bases, J shed 0 bases, and the junction held 5 bases outside the gene matches. CDR3 region: CASSDPWDRANTGELFF. Here the CDR3 DNA reads TGTGCCAGCAGTGACCCCTGGGACAGGGCGAACACCGGGGAGCTGTTTTTT. The variable domain in full, completed from reference TRBV25-1 and TRBJ2-2, reads EADIYQTPRYLVIGTGKKITLECSQTMGHDKMYWYQQDPGMELHLIHYSYGVNSTEKGDLSSESTVSRIRTEHFPLTLESARPSHTSQYLCASSDPWDRANTGELFFGEGSRLTVL.

This clone was detected only once. The chain recombines TRBV11-2 with TRBJ2-3, with 9 bases matching TRBD2. Germline V gene lookup returns CDR1 SGHAT and CDR2 FQNNGV. The CDR3 sequence is 18 residues long. J was trimmed by 3 bases and V by 0 bases; bases with no gene match: 10. CDR3 DNA: TGTGCCAGCAGCTTAGATAACCTAGCGGGGCTGCAAACAGATACGCAGTATTTT. This sequence encodes CASSLDNLAGLQTDTQYF.

The sample holds one count of this clone. The chain combines TRBV11-3 with TRBJ2-7; weak D call: TRBD2 (5 bases). The CDR3 is made up of 15 amino acids. Looked up from germline, CDR1 is SGHNT and CDR2 is YENEEA. Trimming shortened V by 1 base and J by 0 bases, and 10 bases separated the two germline ends. Here the CDR3 DNA reads TGTGCCAGCAGCTTAGGTCTGGGGAGCTCCTACGAGCAGTACTTC. It translates to CASSLGLGSSYEQYF. Full variable domain (missing parts from reference TRBV11-3 and TRBJ2-7): EAGVVQSPRYKIIEKKQPVAFWCNPISGHNTLYWYLQNLGQGPELLIRYENEEAVDDSQLPKDRFSAERLKGVDSTLKIQPAELGDSAVYLCASSLGLGSSYEQYFGPGTRLTVT.

V gene TRBV5-1 combines with J gene TRBJ2-4; D may be TRBD1 (5 bases). The CDR3 length is 12 residues. V was shortened by 5 bases and J by 8 bases, with 11 bases between the two germline ends. Germline-derived CDR1 and CDR2 are SGHRS and YFSETQ. Written as DNA, the CDR3 is TGCGCCAGCAGAAGGGAAGGGGACATTCAGTACTTC. Amino acid sequence: CASRREGDIQYF.

V is TRBV7-2 and J is TRBJ2-1, with D tentatively TRBD2 (5 bases). Germline CDR1 reads SGHTA; CDR2 reads FQGNSA. V lost 1 base, J lost 6 bases, and 10 bases lay in between. The CDR3 has 14 residues. CDR3 region: CASSLGPSPNEQFF. For the CDR3, the DNA is TGTGCCAGCAGCTTAGGGCCTAGCCCCAATGAGCAGTTCTTC.

V and J are TRBV9 and TRBJ2-1; no clear D gene. The germline V and J ends were trimmed by 1 base and 0 bases, with 8 bases remaining between them. Germline values: CDR1 SGDLS, CDR2 YYNGEE. The CDR3 is 15 amino acids. The CDR3 sequence is CASSVTTVSYNEQFF. CDR3 in DNA: TGTGCCAGCAGCGTAACTACCGTCTCCTACAATGAGCAGTTCTTC.

Only a few counts were recorded for this clone. The V gene is TRBV21-1, the J gene TRBJ2-5; the table's D call, TRBD1, has no DNA check behind it. TRBV21-1 counts as a pseudogene. The CDR3 length is 14 residues. CDR3 DNA: TGTGCCAACTCCCTAGTTGGGTCAGGGGAGACCCAGTACTTC. Its translation: CANSLVGSGETQYF.

This clone occurred a few times. The J gene is TRBJ2-6, the V gene TRBV4-2; possibly TRBD1 for D (6 bases). V was clipped by 3 bases and J by 3 bases, with 9 bases between them. The length of the CDR3 is 15 residues. In germline, CDR1 is LGHNA, CDR2 YNFKEQ. The CDR3 DNA follows: TGTGCCAGCAGCCAGACAGGTTTTGGGGCCAACGTCCTGACTTTC. Encoded protein: CASSQTGFGANVLTF.

The rearrangement uses TRBV18 and TRBJ1-2; D is uncertain. The V gene's germline CDR1 is KGHSH and CDR2 LQKENI. This CDR3 is built from 13 residues. Trimming took 2 bases from V and 4 from J, leaving 8 bases between them. This CDR3 reads CASSPADFYGYTF. CDR3 sequence (DNA): TGTGCCAGCTCACCAGCGGATTTCTATGGCTACACCTTC.

A word on this clone: The junction and the germline gene differ at one end; a read error may be behind it. This same CDR3 is encoded by further DNA sequences in the sample. The genes are TRBV25-1 and TRBJ2-7; D perhaps matches TRBD1 (6 bases). From germline, CDR1 is MGHDK and CDR2 SYGVNS. CDR3 length: 12 residues. The CDR3 DNA sequence: TGTGCCAGTAGTGTCAACAGGGACGAGCAGTACTTC. This gives the protein CASSVNRDEQYF.

The count of this clone is one. The V and J genes are TRBV28 and TRBJ1-3, with D perhaps matching TRBD1 (6 bases). There are 14 residues in the CDR3. Germline assignment: CDR1 MDHEN and CDR2 SYDVKM. V lost 8 bases and J lost 4, with 15 bases in between. The CDR3 nucleotides read TGTGCCAGCGGACAGAATGGTTTGGGAAACACCATATATTTT. It codes for CASGQNGLGNTIYF.

This chain uses TRBV6-5 with TRBJ2-7; TRBD1 agrees at 11 bases. The germline CDR1 and CDR2 sequences are MNHEY and SVGAGI. After removal of 5 bases from V and 7 bases from J, the junction contained 10 bases not matched to a gene. There are 15 residues in the CDR3. The CDR3 DNA reads as TGTGCCAGCAGTAGCCGGGACAGGGGGGCATGGGAGCAGTACTTC. As protein: CASSSRDRGAWEQYF.

The chain combines TRBV7-9 with TRBJ1-4, with TRBD1 matching over 7 bases. Trimming removed 1 base from V and 10 bases from J; junction bases left unmatched: 6. Germline assignment: CDR1 SEHNR and CDR2 FQNEAQ (reference sequence). The CDR3 totals 14 residues. The CDR3 sequence is CASSLGSQGGKLFF. The DNA for the CDR3 is TGTGCCAGCAGCTTAGGATCCCAGGGGGGAAAACTGTTTTTT.

J is TRBJ2-1 and V is TRBV10-3; 10 bases are a match to TRBD1. The V segment lost 3 bases and the J segment 12 bases; nucleotides outside the gene matches: 8. Germline CDR1 ENHRY, CDR2 SYGVKD. The CDR3 spans 14 residues. For the CDR3, the DNA is TGTGCCATCAGTGATTCCGGGACAGGGGTTCTGCAGTTCTTC. Translation gives CAISDSGTGVLQFF.

The chain recombines TRBV3-1 (or the pseudogene TRBV3-2) with TRBJ1-3, with D tentatively TRBD1 (5 bases). There are 15 residues in the CDR3. Between the trimmed V and J ends, which lost 6 bases and 0 bases, there was a span of 12 bases. Germline V lookup: CDR1 LGHDT, CDR2 YNNKEL (reference sequence). CDR3 amino acids: CASSRLTVSGNTIYF. The CDR3 bases are TGTGCCAGCAGTAGATTGACAGTCTCTGGAAACACCATATATTTT.

The chain joins TRBV25-1 to TRBJ2-5; D might be TRBD2 (6 bases). V lost 5 bases to trimming and J lost 5 bases, with 24 bases between them. The CDR3 sequence is 17 residues long. Germline-derived CDR1 and CDR2 are MGHDK and SYGVNS. The CDR3 DNA reads as TGTGCCAGCAGTTACGCGGGGACCCCCGGAGGGAGGGAGACCCAGTACTTC. Its protein product is CASSYAGTPGGRETQYF.

The gene calls are TRBV30 and TRBJ2-5, with TRBD1 matching 7 bases. Germline CDR1 GTSNPN, CDR2 SVGIG (reference sequence). The CDR3 length is 13 residues. V was pared by 6 bases and J by 1 base, with 5 bases of the junction left unmatched. CDR3 bases: TGTGCCTGCAGGACAGGTACCCAAGAGACCCAGTACTTC. It yields the protein CACRTGTQETQYF.

The chain joins TRBV25-1 to TRBJ2-2; D perhaps matches TRBD2 (5 bases). The CDR3 loop spans 14 amino acids. Germline V lookup: CDR1 MGHDK, CDR2 SYGVNS. Trimming pared 5 bases from V and 3 bases from J, leaving 10 bases between. CDR3 sequence reads: CASSRAGDTGELFF. The CDR3 bases are TGTGCCAGCAGTCGTGCCGGGGACACCGGGGAGCTGTTTTTT.

The chain links TRBV11-3 to TRBJ2-2; 7 bases are shared with TRBD1. The V and J ends lost 5 bases and 0 bases, in that order; junction bases with no gene match: 15. Germline V gene data show CDR1 as SGHNT and CDR2 as YENEEA. CDR3 length: 19 residues. CDR3 sequence (DNA): TGTGCCAGCAGCCTCTCGAGGGGGCGCCACGCCGCGAACACCGGGGAGCTGTTTTTT. This gives the protein CASSLSRGRHAANTGELFF.

This clone was counted a few times. J is TRBJ2-7 and V is TRBV7-9; D possibly corresponds to TRBD1 (5 bases). Deletions cut 3 bases from V and 2 bases from J, with 8 bases between. The CDR3 runs to 13 residues. Germline V CDR1 and CDR2: SEHNR, FQNEAQ (reference sequence). This CDR3 reads CASSFDSAYEQYF. DNA of the CDR3: TGTGCCAGCAGCTTTGACAGTGCCTACGAGCAGTACTTC. The variable domain in full, completed from reference TRBV7-9 and TRBJ2-7, reads DTGVSQNPRHKITKRGQNVTFRCDPISEHNRLYWYRQTLGQGPEFLTYFQNEAQLEKSRLLSDRFSAERPKGSFSTLEIQRTEQGDSAMYLCASSFDSAYEQYFGPGTRLTVT.